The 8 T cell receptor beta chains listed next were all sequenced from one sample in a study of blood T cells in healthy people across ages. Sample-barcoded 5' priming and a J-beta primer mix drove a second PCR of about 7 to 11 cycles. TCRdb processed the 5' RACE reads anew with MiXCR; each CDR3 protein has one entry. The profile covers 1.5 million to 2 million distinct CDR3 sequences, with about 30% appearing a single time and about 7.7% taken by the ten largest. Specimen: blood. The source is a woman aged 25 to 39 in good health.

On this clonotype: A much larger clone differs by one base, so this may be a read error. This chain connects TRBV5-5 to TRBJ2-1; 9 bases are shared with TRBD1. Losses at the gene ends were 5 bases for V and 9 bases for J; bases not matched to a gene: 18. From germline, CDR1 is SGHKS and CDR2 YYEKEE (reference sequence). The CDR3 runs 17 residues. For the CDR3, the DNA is TGTGCCAGCAGTTATTCCCCCGGGACAGGGAAAAGTGGTGAGCAGTTCTTC. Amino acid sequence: CASSYSPGTGKSGEQFF.

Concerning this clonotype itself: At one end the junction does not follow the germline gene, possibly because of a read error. DNA of the CDR3: TGTGCCAGCAGCTGGGGACAGGGGGACACTGAAGCTTTCTTT. It codes for CASSWGQGDTEAFF. The chain couples TRBV5-1 to TRBJ1-1; 11 bases fit TRBD1. The CDR3 length is 14 residues. Germline V gene sequence: CDR1 SGHRS, CDR2 YFSETQ.

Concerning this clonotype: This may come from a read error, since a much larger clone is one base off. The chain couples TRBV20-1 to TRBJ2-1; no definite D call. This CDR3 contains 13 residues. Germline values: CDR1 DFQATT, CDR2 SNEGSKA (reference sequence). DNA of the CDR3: TGCAGTGCTCAGGTTCCGACTGGGGATGAGCAGGTCTTC. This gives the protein CSAQVPTGDEQVF.

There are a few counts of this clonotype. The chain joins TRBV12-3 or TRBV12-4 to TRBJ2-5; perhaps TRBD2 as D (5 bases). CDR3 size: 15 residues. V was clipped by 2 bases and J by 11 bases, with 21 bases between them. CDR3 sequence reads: CASSLRRSLYNEQYF. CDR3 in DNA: TGTGCCAGCAGTTTACGGAGGAGTTTATACAATGAGCAGTACTTC.

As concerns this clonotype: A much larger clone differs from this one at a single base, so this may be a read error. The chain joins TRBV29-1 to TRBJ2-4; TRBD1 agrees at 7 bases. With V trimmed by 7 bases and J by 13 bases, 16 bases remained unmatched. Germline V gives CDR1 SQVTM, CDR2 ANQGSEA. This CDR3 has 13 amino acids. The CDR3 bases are TGCAGCGGGGCGGCAGGGGGATTCAATGAGCAGTACTTC. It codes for CSGAAGGFNEQYF.

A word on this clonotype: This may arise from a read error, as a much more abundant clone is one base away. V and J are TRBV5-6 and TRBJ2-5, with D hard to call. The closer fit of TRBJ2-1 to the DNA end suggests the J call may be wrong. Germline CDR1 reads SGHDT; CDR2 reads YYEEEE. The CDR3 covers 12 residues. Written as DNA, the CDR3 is TGTGCCAGCAGCTTGAGGGCAAAGACCCAGTTCTTC. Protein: CASSLRAKTQFF.

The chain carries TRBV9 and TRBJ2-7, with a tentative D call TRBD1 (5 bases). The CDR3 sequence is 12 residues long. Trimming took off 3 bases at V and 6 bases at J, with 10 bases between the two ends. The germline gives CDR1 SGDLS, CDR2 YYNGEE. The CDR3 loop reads CASSAAGAEQYF. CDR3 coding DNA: TGTGCCAGCAGCGCGGCTGGGGCCGAGCAGTACTTC.

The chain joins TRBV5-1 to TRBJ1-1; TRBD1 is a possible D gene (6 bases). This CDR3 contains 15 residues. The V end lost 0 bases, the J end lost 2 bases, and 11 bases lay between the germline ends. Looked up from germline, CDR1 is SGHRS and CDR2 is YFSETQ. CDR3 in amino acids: CASSLVGGSNTEAFF. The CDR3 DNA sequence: TGCGCCAGCAGCTTGGTAGGGGGGTCCAACACTGAAGCTTTCTTT.